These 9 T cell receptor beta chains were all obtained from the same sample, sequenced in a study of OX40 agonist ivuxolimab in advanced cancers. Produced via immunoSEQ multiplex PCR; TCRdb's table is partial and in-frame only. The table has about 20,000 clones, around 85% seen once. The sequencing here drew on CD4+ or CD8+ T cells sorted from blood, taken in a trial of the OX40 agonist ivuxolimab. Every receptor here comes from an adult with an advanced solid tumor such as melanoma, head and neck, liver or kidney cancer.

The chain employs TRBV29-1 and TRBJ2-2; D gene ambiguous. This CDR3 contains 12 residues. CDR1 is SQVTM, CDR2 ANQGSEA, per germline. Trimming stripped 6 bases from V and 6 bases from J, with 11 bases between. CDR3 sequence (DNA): TGCAGCGTCCTACCGGGCCCCGGGGAGCTGTTTTTT. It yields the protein CSVLPGPGELFF.

The CDR3 coding sequence is TGTGCCAGCAGCATTGGGACAGTGGGTGGCCAGCCCCAGCATTTT. This codes for CASSIGTVGGQPQHF. The V and J genes are TRBV7-8 and TRBJ1-5; 7 bases match TRBD1. Per germline, CDR1 SGHVS and CDR2 FQNEAQ. This CDR3 is 15 amino acids long. J was trimmed by 7 bases and V by 5 bases; bases with no gene match: 11.

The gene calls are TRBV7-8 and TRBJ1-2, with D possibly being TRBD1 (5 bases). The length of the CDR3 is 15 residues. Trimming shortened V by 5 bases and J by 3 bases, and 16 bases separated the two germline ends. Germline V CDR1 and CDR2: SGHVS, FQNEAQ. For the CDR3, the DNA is TGTGCCAGCAGCGACCAAGACAGACTCTACTATGGCTACACCTTC. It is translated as CASSDQDRLYYGYTF.

The CDR3 DNA follows: TGTGCCAGCAGTGGACCCACCGGGACATATTTCTCCGAAGCTTTCTTT. Its translation is CASSGPTGTYFSEAFF. The chain joins TRBV6-1 to TRBJ1-1; a weak D match, TRBD1 (6 bases). V was trimmed by 4 bases and J by 8 bases, leaving 23 bases between them. The CDR3 extends over 16 amino acids. Germline-derived CDR1 and CDR2 are MNHNS and SASEGT.

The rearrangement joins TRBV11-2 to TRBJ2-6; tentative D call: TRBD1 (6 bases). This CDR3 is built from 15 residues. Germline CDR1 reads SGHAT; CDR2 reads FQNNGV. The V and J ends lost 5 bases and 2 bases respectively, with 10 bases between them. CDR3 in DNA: TGTGCCAGCAGCCCAAACAGGGCTGGGGCCAACGTCCTGACTTTC. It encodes CASSPNRAGANVLTF. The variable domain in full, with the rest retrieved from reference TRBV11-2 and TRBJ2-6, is EAGVAQSPRYKIIEKRQSVAFWCNPISGHATLYWYQQILGQGPKLLIQFQNNGVVDDSQLPKDRFSAERLKGVDSTLKIQPAKLEDSAVYLCASSPNRAGANVLTFGAGSRLTVL.

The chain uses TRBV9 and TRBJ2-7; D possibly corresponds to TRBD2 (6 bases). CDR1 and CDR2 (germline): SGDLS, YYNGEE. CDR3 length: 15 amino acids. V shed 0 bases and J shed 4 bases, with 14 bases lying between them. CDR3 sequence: CASSVEGSGLYEQYF. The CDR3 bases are TGTGCCAGCAGCGTAGAAGGTAGCGGCCTTTACGAGCAGTACTTC.

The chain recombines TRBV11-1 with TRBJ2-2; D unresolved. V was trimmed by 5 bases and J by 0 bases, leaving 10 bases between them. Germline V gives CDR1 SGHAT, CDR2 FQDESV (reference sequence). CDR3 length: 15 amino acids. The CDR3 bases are TGTGCCAGCAGCAACCGACACCCGAACACCGGGGAGCTGTTTTTT. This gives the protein CASSNRHPNTGELFF.

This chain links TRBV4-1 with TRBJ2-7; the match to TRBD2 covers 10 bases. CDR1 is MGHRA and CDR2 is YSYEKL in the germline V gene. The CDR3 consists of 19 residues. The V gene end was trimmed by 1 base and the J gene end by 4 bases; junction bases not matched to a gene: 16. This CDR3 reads CASSQGGILLAGRSYEQYF. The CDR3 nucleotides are TGCGCCAGCAGCCAAGGGGGGATTTTACTAGCGGGGAGATCTTACGAGCAGTACTTC.

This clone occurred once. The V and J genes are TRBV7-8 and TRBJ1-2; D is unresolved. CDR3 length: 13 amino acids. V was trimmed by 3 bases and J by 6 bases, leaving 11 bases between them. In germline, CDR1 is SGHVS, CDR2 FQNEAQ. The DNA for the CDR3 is TGTGCCAGCAGCTTCTCCATGGATGATGGCTACACCTTC. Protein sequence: CASSFSMDDGYTF.